These 13 T cell receptor beta chains share one sample of origin, sequenced in a study of cytomegalovirus exposure and HLA in healthy donors. It was with 60 Vbeta and 13 Jbeta primers that the PCR ran. The repertoire was sequenced with immunoSEQ multiplex PCR; TCRdb's copy has only in-frame clones and lacks some. The table shows more than 85,000 clones, with 78% occurring only once. The sample was PBMCs. The receptors originated from a man aged 25-45 years in good health and CMV-seronegative.

The CDR3 loop is CAWNRLGSYNEQFF. CDR3 bases: TGTGCCTGGAACCGACTAGGTTCCTACAATGAGCAGTTCTTC. The V gene is TRBV30, the J gene TRBJ2-1; maybe TRBD2 (6 bases). The ends were cut back, 4 bases at V and 1 base at J, with 11 bases in the middle. This CDR3 comprises 14 residues. Per the germline V gene, CDR1 is GTSNPN and CDR2 is SVGIG (reference sequence).

The chain uses TRBV4-3 and TRBJ1-1, with D possibly being TRBD1 (6 bases). Trimming took off 0 bases at V and 4 bases at J, with 9 bases between the two ends. The CDR3 is made up of 14 amino acids. Per germline, CDR1 LGHNA and CDR2 YSLEER. This chain's CDR3 is CASSQDQGSTEAFF. The CDR3, as DNA: TGCGCCAGCAGCCAAGATCAGGGGAGCACTGAAGCTTTCTTT.

The CDR3 loop is CASSPSTGGLANYGYTF. Here the CDR3 DNA reads TGTGCCAGCAGCCCCTCGACAGGGGGCTTAGCTAACTATGGCTACACCTTC. The V gene is TRBV5-6, the J gene TRBJ1-2, with 10 bases aligning to TRBD1. This CDR3 region has 17 residues. The ends lost 4 bases at V and 0 bases at J; junction bases unmatched: 9. CDR1 SGHDT and CDR2 YYEEEE come from the germline V gene.

The chain is built from TRBV6-1 and TRBJ1-2; perhaps TRBD1 as D (5 bases). V was shortened by 5 bases and J by 9 bases, with 19 bases between the two germline ends. Germline V gene sequence: CDR1 MNHNS, CDR2 SASEGT. CDR3 size: 14 residues. As DNA, the CDR3 is TGTGCCAGCAGTCCCGGCCGGGGGGAGCTGCGCTACACCTTC. Residues: CASSPGRGELRYTF.

For this clone: At one of its ends the junction is not consistent with the germline gene, which may arise from a read error. V and J are TRBV13 and TRBJ2-3; D may match TRBD1 or TRBD2 (5 bases each). This CDR3 is built from 12 residues. The V gene's germline CDR1 is PRHDT and CDR2 FYEKMQ (reference sequence). The CDR3 DNA reads as TGTGCCAGCAGTTTAGAGGGGCATACGCAGTATTTT. Residues: CASSLEGHTQYF.

Concerning this clone itself: The germline gene is not matched at one end of the junction; a read error may be the cause. Different DNA sequences within this sample yield the same CDR3. The chain links TRBV7-9 to TRBJ1-1; TRBD1 is a possible D gene (5 bases). The CDR3 length is 14 residues. Germline V gene lookup returns CDR1 SEHNR and CDR2 FQNEAQ (reference sequence). As DNA, the CDR3 is TGTGCTAGCAGCCCATGGGGGGGGGACACTGAAGCTTTCTTT. Translation: CASSPWGGDTEAFF.

The V gene is TRBV7-2, the J gene TRBJ1-1; D is perhaps TRBD1 (5 bases). CDR1 SGHTA and CDR2 FQGNSA come from the germline V gene. V was clipped by 3 bases and J by 0 bases, with 14 bases between them. This CDR3 is built from 16 residues. CDR3 residues: CASSFTQGRLNTEAFF. As DNA, the CDR3 is TGTGCCAGCAGCTTCACCCAGGGTCGGCTGAACACTGAAGCTTTCTTT.

This chain connects TRBV2 to TRBJ2-5; TRBD2 aligns across 8 bases. Germline loops: CDR1 SNHLY, CDR2 FYNNEI. There are 16 residues in the CDR3. Trimming took 6 bases from V and 3 from J; bases not matched to a gene: 12. DNA for the CDR3: TGTGCCAGCAGGGTACTAGCGGAGTACTTTAAAGAGACCCAGTACTTC. Its translation is CASRVLAEYFKETQYF.

The gene calls are TRBV19 and TRBJ2-6; weak D call: TRBD2 (5 bases). Trimming removed 5 bases from V and 4 bases from J, with 27 bases in between. Germline CDR1 LNHDA, CDR2 SQIVND (reference sequence). The CDR3 totals 20 residues. The DNA of the CDR3 is TGTGCCAGTAGTGTTTCCCCCATCCAATCCGGGATTTCAGGGGCCAACGTCCTGACTTTC. It is translated as CASSVSPIQSGISGANVLTF.

This clone occurred once. V and J are TRBV11-3 and TRBJ2-7; D is undetermined. CDR3 length: 13 residues. CDR1 and CDR2 (germline): SGHNT, YENEEA. V was trimmed by 4 bases and J by 2 bases, leaving 9 bases between them. The chain's CDR3 is CASSSSSTYEQYF. In DNA form, the CDR3 reads TGTGCCAGCAGCTCCTCTAGTACCTACGAGCAGTACTTC. Full variable domain (rest looked up from reference TRBV11-3 and TRBJ2-7): EAGVVQSPRYKIIEKKQPVAFWCNPISGHNTLYWYLQNLGQGPELLIRYENEEAVDDSQLPKDRFSAERLKGVDSTLKIQPAELGDSAVYLCASSSSSTYEQYFGPGTRLTVT.

The chain uses TRBV15 and TRBJ2-1, with a weak D call TRBD2 (5 bases). With 5 bases removed from V and 10 bases from J, the gap between germline ends came to 18 bases. The V gene's germline CDR1 is LNHNV and CDR2 YYDKDF (reference sequence). CDR3 length equals 14 residues. The CDR3 region is CATSPSGGPWEQFF. CDR3 bases: TGTGCCACCAGCCCCAGTGGAGGACCTTGGGAGCAGTTCTTC.

The chain carries TRBV18 and TRBJ1-6; 9 nucleotides line up with TRBD1. The V gene's germline CDR1 is KGHSH and CDR2 LQKENI. There are 16 residues in the CDR3. The ends lost 0 bases at V and 8 bases at J; junction bases unmatched: 5. In DNA, the CDR3 is TGTGCCAGCTCACCACCGGGACAGGGATATCATTCACCCCTCCACTTT. Protein sequence: CASSPPGQGYHSPLHF. Using reference TRBV18 and TRBJ1-6 for the parts outside the CDR3, the full variable domain is NAGVMQNPRHLVRRRGQEARLRCSPMKGHSHVYWYRQLPEEGLKFMVYLQKENIIDESGMPKERFSAEFPKEGPSILRIQQVVRGDSAAYFCASSPPGQGYHSPLHFGNGTRLTVT.

This chain connects TRBV6-5 to TRBJ1-5; 7 bases are a match to TRBD1. Looked up from germline, CDR1 is MNHEY and CDR2 is SVGAGI. CDR3 length: 15 residues. The V segment lost 0 bases and the J segment 7 bases; nucleotides outside the gene matches: 6. This chain's CDR3 is CASSYSGQLKQPQHF. The CDR3 region has the DNA TGTGCCAGCAGTTACTCGGGACAGCTGAAACAGCCCCAGCATTTT.